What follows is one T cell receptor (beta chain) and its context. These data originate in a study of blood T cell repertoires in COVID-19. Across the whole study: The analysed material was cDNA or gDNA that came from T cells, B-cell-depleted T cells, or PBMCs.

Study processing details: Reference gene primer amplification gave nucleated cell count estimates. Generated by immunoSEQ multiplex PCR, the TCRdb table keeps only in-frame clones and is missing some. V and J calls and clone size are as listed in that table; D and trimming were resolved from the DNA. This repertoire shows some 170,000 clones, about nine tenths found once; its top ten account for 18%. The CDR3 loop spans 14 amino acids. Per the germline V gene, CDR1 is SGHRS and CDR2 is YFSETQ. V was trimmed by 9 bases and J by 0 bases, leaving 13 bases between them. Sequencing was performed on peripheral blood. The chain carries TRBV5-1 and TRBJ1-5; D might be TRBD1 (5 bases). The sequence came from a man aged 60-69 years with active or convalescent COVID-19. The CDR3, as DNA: TGCGCCACCCTACGTAGGGGTAGCAATCAGCCCCAGCATTTT. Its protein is CATLRRGSNQPQHF.